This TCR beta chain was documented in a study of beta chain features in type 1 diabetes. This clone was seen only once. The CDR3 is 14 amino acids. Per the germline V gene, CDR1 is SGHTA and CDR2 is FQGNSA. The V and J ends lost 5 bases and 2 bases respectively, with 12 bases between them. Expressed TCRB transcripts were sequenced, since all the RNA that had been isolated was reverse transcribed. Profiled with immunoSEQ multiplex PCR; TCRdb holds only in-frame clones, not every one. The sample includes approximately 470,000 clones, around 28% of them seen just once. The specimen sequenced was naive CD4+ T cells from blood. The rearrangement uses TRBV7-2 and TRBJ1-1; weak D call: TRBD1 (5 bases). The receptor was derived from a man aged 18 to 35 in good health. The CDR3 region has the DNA TGTGCCAGCAGCCCAGCGGGGGTAAACACTGAAGCTTTCTTT. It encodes CASSPAGVNTEAFF.